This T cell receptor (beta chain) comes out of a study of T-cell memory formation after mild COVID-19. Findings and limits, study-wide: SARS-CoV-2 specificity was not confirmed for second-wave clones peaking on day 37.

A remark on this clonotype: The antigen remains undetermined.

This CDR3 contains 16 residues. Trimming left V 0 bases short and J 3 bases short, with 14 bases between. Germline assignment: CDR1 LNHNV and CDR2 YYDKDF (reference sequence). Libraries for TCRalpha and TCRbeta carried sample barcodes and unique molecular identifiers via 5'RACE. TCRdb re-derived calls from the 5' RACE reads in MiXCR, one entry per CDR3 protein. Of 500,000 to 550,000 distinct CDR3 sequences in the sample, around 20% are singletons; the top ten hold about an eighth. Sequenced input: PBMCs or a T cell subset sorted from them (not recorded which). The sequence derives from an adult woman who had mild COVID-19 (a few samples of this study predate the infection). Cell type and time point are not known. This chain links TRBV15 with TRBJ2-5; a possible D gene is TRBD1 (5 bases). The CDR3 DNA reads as TGTGCCACCAGCAGAGAGTACTTGGACAACGAAGAGACCCAGTACTTC. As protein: CATSREYLDNEETQYF.